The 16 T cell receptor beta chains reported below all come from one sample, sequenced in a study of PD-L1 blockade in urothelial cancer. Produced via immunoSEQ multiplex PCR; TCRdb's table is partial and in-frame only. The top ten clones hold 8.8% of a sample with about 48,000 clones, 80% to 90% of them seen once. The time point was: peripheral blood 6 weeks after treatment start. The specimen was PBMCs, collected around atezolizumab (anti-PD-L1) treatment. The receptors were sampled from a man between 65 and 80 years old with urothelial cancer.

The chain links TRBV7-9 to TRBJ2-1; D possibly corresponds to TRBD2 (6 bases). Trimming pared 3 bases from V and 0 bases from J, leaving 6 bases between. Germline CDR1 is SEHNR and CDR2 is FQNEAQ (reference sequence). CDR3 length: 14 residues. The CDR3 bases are TGTGCCAGCAGCTTCGGGAGCTCCTACAATGAGCAGTTCTTC. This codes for CASSFGSSYNEQFF.

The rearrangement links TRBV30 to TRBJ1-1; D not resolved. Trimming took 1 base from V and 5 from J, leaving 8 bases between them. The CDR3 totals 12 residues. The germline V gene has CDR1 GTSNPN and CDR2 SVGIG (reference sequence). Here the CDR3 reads CAWSDFGTEAFF. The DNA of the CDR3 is TGTGCCTGGAGTGATTTCGGGACTGAAGCTTTCTTT.

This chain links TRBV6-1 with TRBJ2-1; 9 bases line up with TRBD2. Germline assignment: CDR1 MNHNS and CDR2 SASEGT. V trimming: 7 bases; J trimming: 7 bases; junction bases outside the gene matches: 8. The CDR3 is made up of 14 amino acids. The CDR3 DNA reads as TGTGCCAGCATGTGGCTAGCGGGACCGAATGAGCAGTTCTTC. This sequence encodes CASMWLAGPNEQFF.

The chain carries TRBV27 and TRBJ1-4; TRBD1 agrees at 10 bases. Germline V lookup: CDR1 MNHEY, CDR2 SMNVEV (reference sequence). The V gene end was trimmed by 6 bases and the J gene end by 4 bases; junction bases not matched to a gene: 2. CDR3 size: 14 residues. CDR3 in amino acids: CASRGTGVNEKLFF. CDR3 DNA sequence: TGTGCCAGCAGGGGGACAGGGGTTAATGAAAAACTGTTTTTT.

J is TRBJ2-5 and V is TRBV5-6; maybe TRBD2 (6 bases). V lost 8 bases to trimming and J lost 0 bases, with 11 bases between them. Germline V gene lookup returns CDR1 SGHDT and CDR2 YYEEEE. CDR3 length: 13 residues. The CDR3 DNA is TGTGCCAGTGAGAGACTAGACCAAGAGACCCAGTACTTC. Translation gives CASERLDQETQYF.

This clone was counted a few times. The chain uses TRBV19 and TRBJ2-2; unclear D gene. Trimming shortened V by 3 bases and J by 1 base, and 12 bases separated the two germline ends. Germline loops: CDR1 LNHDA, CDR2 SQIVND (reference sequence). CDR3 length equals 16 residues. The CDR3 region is CASSIDKDGNTGELFF. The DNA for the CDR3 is TGTGCCAGTAGTATCGACAAAGACGGGAACACCGGGGAGCTGTTTTTT. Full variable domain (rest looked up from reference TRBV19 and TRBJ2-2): DGGITQSPKYLFRKEGQNVTLSCEQNLNHDAMYWYRQDPGQGLRLIYYSQIVNDFQKGDIAEGYSVSREKKESFPLTVTSAQKNPTAFYLCASSIDKDGNTGELFFGEGSRLTVL.

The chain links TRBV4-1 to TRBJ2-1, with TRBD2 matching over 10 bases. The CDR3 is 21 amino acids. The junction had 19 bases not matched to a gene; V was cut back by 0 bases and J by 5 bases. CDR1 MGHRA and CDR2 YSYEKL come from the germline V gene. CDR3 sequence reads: CASSQEGSGASGSFLDNEQFF. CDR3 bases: TGCGCCAGCAGCCAAGAAGGTTCAGGCGCTAGCGGGAGTTTCTTGGACAATGAGCAGTTCTTC.

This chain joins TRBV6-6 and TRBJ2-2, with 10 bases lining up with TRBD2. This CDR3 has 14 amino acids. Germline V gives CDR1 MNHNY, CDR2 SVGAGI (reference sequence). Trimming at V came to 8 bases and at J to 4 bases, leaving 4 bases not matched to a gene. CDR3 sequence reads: CASRTSGATGELFF. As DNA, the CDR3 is TGTGCCAGCCGGACTAGCGGCGCCACCGGGGAGCTGTTTTTT.

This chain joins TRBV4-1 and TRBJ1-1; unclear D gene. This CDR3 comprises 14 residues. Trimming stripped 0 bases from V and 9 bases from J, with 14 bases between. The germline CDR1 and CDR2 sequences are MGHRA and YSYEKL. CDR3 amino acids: CASSQDTDRLQAFF. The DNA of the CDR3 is TGCGCCAGCAGCCAAGATACCGACCGACTACAAGCTTTCTTT.

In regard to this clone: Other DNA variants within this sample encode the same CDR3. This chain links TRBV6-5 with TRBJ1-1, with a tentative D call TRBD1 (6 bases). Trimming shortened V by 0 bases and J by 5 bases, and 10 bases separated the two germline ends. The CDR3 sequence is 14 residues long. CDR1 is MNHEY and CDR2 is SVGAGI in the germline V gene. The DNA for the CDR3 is TGTGCCAGCAGTTACTCGACCAGGGGAACTGAAGCTTTCTTT. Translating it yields CASSYSTRGTEAFF.

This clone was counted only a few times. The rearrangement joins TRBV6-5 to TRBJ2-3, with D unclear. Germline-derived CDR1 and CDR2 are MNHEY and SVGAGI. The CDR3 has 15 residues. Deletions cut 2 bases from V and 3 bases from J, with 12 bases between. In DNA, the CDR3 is TGTGCCAGCAGTTACGAGCCATATCCAACAGATACGCAGTATTTT. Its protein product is CASSYEPYPTDTQYF.

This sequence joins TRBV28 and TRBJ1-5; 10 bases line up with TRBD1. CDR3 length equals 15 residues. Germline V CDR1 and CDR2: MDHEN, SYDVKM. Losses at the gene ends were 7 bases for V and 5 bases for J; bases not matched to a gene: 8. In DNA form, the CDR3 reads TGTGCCAGCACCACTCAGGGACAGGGGTATCAGCCCCAGCATTTT. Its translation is CASTTQGQGYQPQHF.

Here the CDR3 DNA reads TGTGCCAGCAAAATAGCGGGAGGGCCCCACGAGCAGTACTTC. Its translation is CASKIAGGPHEQYF. The chain uses TRBV27 and TRBJ2-7; TRBD2 aligns across 11 bases. The CDR3 totals 14 residues. V gave up 7 bases and J gave up 5 bases; unmatched junction bases: 7. In germline, CDR1 is MNHEY, CDR2 SMNVEV (reference sequence).

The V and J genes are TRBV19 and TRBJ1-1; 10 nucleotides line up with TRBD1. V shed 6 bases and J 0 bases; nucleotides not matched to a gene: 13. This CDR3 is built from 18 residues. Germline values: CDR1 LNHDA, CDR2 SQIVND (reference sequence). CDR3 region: CASSDPPGTGAMNTEAFF. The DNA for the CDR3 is TGTGCCAGTAGCGACCCCCCGGGGACAGGGGCGATGAACACTGAAGCTTTCTTT. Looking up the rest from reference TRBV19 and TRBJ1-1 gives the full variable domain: DGGITQSPKYLFRKEGQNVTLSCEQNLNHDAMYWYRQDPGQGLRLIYYSQIVNDFQKGDIAEGYSVSREKKESFPLTVTSAQKNPTAFYLCASSDPPGTGAMNTEAFFGQGTRLTVV.

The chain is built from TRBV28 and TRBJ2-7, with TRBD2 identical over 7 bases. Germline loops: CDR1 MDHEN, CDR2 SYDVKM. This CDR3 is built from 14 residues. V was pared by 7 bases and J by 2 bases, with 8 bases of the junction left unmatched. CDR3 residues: CASNKAGNTYEQYF. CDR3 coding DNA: TGTGCCAGCAACAAAGCGGGAAACACCTACGAGCAGTACTTC.

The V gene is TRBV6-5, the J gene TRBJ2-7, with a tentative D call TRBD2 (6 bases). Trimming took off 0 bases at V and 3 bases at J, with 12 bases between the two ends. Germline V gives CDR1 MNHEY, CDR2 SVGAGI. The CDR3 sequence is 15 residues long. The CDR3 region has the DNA TGTGCCAGCAGTTACTCGAATGGGGGGAGCTACGAGCAGTACTTC. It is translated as CASSYSNGGSYEQYF.